This T cell receptor beta chain appears in the sequencing data of a study of blood T cell repertoires in COVID-19. For the study at large: Whether acute or convalescent, the COVID-19 samples came from the United States, Italy and Spain. The analysed material was cDNA or gDNA that came from T cells, B-cell-depleted T cells, or PBMCs.

Authors' methods: How many nucleated cells were present was estimated from reference gene primer amplification. TCRdb's table, derived via immunoSEQ multiplex PCR, lists solely in-frame clones and lacks some. V and J calls and clone size come straight from that table; D and trimming were deduced from the DNA. The table lists more than 110,000 clones, roughly four fifths of them singletons. V was cut by 3 bases and J by 6 bases, with 9 bases left in between. The CDR3 covers 13 residues. Germline V CDR1 and CDR2: MDHEN, SYDVKM. The material sequenced was peripheral blood. The chain links TRBV28 to TRBJ1-5; D not certain. The clonotype originates from a woman older than 75 in a cohort sampled during active or convalescent COVID-19. CDR3 sequence reads: CASSFLNRQPQHF. CDR3 DNA: TGTGCCAGCAGTTTCCTTAATCGTCAGCCCCAGCATTTT.